This T cell receptor beta chain comes out of a study of early T cells in non-severe SARS-CoV-2 infection. Study in general: Bulk RNA isolated from unsorted whole blood underwent sequencing; chains were not paired.

This clonotype was recorded a few times. Its antigen is not identified. Individual cDNA molecules received unique molecular identifiers. MiXCR, applied by TCRdb to the 5' RACE reads, yields one record per CDR3 protein. The sample carries about 33,000 distinct CDR3 sequences, 6% to 8.5% recorded once. V was shortened by 0 bases and J by 11 bases, with 12 bases between the two germline ends. The CDR3 is made up of 13 amino acids. Germline assignment: CDR1 SGDLS and CDR2 YYNGEE. The study, taken as a whole, reports: Anti-spike CD8 specificities were favored by VDJdb matching, whose results missed private and CD4 specificities.

The specimen sequenced was whole blood. The receptor was isolated from an adult who was a healthcare worker with PCR-confirmed SARS-CoV-2 infection or an uninfected control (not recorded which). This chain uses TRBV9 with TRBJ1-3; D unresolved. The DNA for the CDR3 is TGTGCCAGCAGCGTAGAGCAAGTTTACCCCATATATTTT. Its translation: CASSVEQVYPIYF.